The 15 T cell receptor beta chains reported below all come from one sample, sequenced in a study of shared clonotypes between healthy human individuals. Produced via immunoSEQ multiplex PCR; TCRdb's table is partial and in-frame only. Here the sample spans millions of clones, over 85% being singletons. Sequencing was done on a sample of naive CD4+ T cells sorted from blood. Subset specified: CD45RA+ positively selected. Receptor source: a man aged 18 to 35 in good health.

The chain recombines TRBV5-1 with TRBJ1-2; D is unresolved. V was shortened by 7 bases and J by 8 bases, with 24 bases between the two germline ends. Germline V CDR1 and CDR2: SGHRS, YFSETQ. CDR3 length equals 15 residues. The CDR3 sequence is CASRETPPGLKGYTF. CDR3 DNA: TGCGCCAGCCGTGAGACTCCACCGGGTTTGAAGGGCTACACCTTC.

J is TRBJ2-3 and V is TRBV2; possibly TRBD2 for D (5 bases). V was trimmed by 7 bases and J by 5 bases, leaving 16 bases between them. Germline V lookup: CDR1 SNHLY, CDR2 FYNNEI. The CDR3 consists of 14 residues. The CDR3 DNA sequence: TGTGCCAGCATCCCCCTTAGCGTTGGAGATACGCAGTATTTT. This translates into CASIPLSVGDTQYF.

For this clone: The sample carries other DNA sequences with the same CDR3. The rearrangement links TRBV2 to TRBJ2-2, with 7 bases that match TRBD1. The CDR3 has 13 amino acids. V lost 5 bases to trimming and J lost 6 bases; unmatched junction nucleotides: 3. Germline CDR1 SNHLY, CDR2 FYNNEI. CDR3 sequence: CASSRQGAGELFF. CDR3 nucleotides: TGTGCCAGCAGTCGACAGGGAGCCGGGGAGCTGTTTTTT.

Comment on this clone: This sample includes further DNA sequences coding for the same CDR3. The J gene is TRBJ2-5, the V gene TRBV5-1; TRBD1 matches at 7 bases. There are 13 residues in the CDR3. With 3 bases clipped from V and 5 bases from J, the junction kept 4 bases outside the gene matches. Germline V gene data show CDR1 as SGHRS and CDR2 as YFSETQ. CDR3 sequence: CASSSTGVETQYF. In nucleotides, the CDR3 is TGCGCCAGCAGCTCCACAGGGGTGGAGACCCAGTACTTC.

To note about this clone: Other nucleotide sequences from this sample produce the same CDR3. This sequence joins TRBV20-1 and TRBJ1-2; no reliable D call. This CDR3 region has 9 residues. The V end was cut by 5 bases, the J end by 6 bases, with 4 bases between. Looked up from germline, CDR1 is DFQATT and CDR2 is SNEGSKA (reference sequence). As DNA, the CDR3 is TGCAGTGCTTCTAATGGCTACACCTTC. The encoded protein is CSASNGYTF.

This chain joins TRBV7-2 and TRBJ2-5; possible D gene TRBD1, 6 bases. The CDR3 contains 13 residues. V was cut by 1 base and J by 5 bases, with 8 bases left in between. Per the germline V gene, CDR1 is SGHTA and CDR2 is FQGNSA. CDR3 sequence: CASSLGQVETQYF. CDR3 DNA sequence: TGTGCCAGCAGCTTAGGACAGGTTGAGACCCAGTACTTC. Complete variable domain (other parts from reference TRBV7-2 and TRBJ2-5): GAGVSQSPSNKVTEKGKDVELRCDPISGHTALYWYRQSLGQGLEFLIYFQGNSAPDKSGLPSDRFSAERTGGSVSTLTIQRTQQEDSAVYLCASSLGQVETQYFGPGTRLLVL.

The rearrangement joins TRBV6-5 to TRBJ1-5; D remains unclear. The germline V gene encodes CDR1 MNHEY and CDR2 SVGAGI. The CDR3 totals 13 residues. V gave up 6 bases and J gave up 0 bases, with 6 bases separating them. The CDR3 nucleotides read TGTGCCAGCAGCTCAAATAGCAATCAGCCCCAGCATTTT. Translated: CASSSNSNQPQHF.

The V call is TRBV14, the J call TRBJ2-1; no clear D gene. Per the germline V gene, CDR1 is SGHDN and CDR2 is FVKESK. CDR3 length equals 11 residues. V dropped 5 bases and J dropped 4 bases, with 3 bases sitting between them. The CDR3 region has the DNA TGTGCCAGCAGCGGATACAATGAGCAGTTCTTC. This translates into CASSGYNEQFF.

The chain has TRBV30 and TRBJ2-3, with TRBD1 matching over 9 bases. Germline CDR1 reads GTSNPN; CDR2 reads SVGIG (reference sequence). The CDR3 consists of 14 residues. The V gene end was trimmed by 3 bases and the J gene end by 7 bases; junction bases not matched to a gene: 8. CDR3 residues: CAWRTRGQGNTQYF. As DNA, the CDR3 is TGTGCCTGGAGGACACGCGGACAGGGGAATACGCAGTATTTT.

This chain connects TRBV10-1 to TRBJ2-3; TRBD2 aligns across 9 bases. Germline V gene lookup returns CDR1 WNHNN and CDR2 SYGVQD (reference sequence). The CDR3 contains 15 residues. The V gene end was trimmed by 3 bases and the J gene end by 0 bases; junction bases not matched to a gene: 1. The CDR3 bases are TGCGCCAGCAGTGAAGGACTAGCGAGCACAGATACGCAGTATTTT. It encodes CASSEGLASTDTQYF.

The V gene is TRBV5-1, the J gene TRBJ2-2; 7 bases fit TRBD1. The CDR3 loop spans 16 amino acids. The V gene end was trimmed by 0 bases and the J gene end by 0 bases; junction bases not matched to a gene: 2. CDR1 and CDR2 (germline): SGHRS, YFSETQ. In DNA, the CDR3 is TGCGCCAGCAGCTTGGCGGGACAGCCGAACACCGGGGAGCTGTTTTTT. Amino acid sequence: CASSLAGQPNTGELFF.

The J gene is TRBJ1-2, the V gene TRBV6-6; D gene ambiguous. Trimming shortened V by 6 bases and J by 6 bases, and 14 bases separated the two germline ends. Germline V gives CDR1 MNHNY, CDR2 SVGAGI (reference sequence). CDR3 size: 13 residues. The CDR3 loop is CASRLRDSNGYTF. The CDR3 DNA sequence: TGTGCCAGCAGACTCCGGGATTCCAATGGCTACACCTTC.

This clone was recorded a few times. The chain combines TRBV10-2 with TRBJ1-2; no reliable D call. The germline gives CDR1 WSHSY, CDR2 SAAADI. V gave up 3 bases and J gave up 4 bases, with 6 bases separating them. This CDR3 has 12 residues. CDR3: CASSDGIYGYTF. The CDR3 DNA reads as TGCGCCAGCAGTGACGGAATCTATGGCTACACCTTC.

The chain carries TRBV7-2 and TRBJ1-2; perhaps TRBD1 as D (6 bases). This CDR3 is built from 13 residues. Per germline, CDR1 SGHTA and CDR2 FQGNSA. Deletions cut 1 base from V and 6 bases from J, with 9 bases between. The CDR3: CASSLGGGNGYTF. The CDR3, as DNA: TGTGCCAGCAGCTTAGGAGGGGGTAATGGCTACACCTTC.

This chain links TRBV7-2 with TRBJ1-3; D is undetermined. V lost 5 bases and J 7 bases, leaving 15 bases between the germline ends. The germline V gene encodes CDR1 SGHTA and CDR2 FQGNSA. This CDR3 region has 14 residues. The CDR3 sequence is CASSLPGGGNTIYF. For the CDR3, the DNA is TGTGCCAGCAGCCTTCCGGGCGGAGGGAACACCATATATTTT.